The present TCR beta chain was sequenced within a study of shared clonotypes between healthy human individuals. Points on this clone: Its target is unknown.

Terminally differentiated effector memory CD45RA+ cells were excluded by CCR7 positive selection of CD45RO-negative cells. Sequenced by immunoSEQ multiplex PCR; TCRdb stores in-frame clones only, minus some. The data show around 2,000,000 clones, with less than 95% seen just once and 0.95% to 1.5% held by the top ten. The V and J ends lost 0 bases and 3 bases, in that order; junction bases with no gene match: 5. The CDR3 spans 17 residues. CDR1 and CDR2 from the germline V gene are SNHLY and FYNNEI. Study outcomes and limitations: The diversity represented, both genetic and in exposure history, was limited by few donors. Clonotypes shared by all four donors outscored non-shared clonotypes in generation probability.

This clonotype was obtained from a man between 18 and 29 years old in good health. The chain employs TRBV2 and TRBJ2-2, with 9 bases identical to TRBD2. Input material: naive CD8+ T cells sorted from blood. CDR3 sequence: CASSEAASGDDTGELFF. The CDR3 DNA is TGTGCCAGCAGTGAAGCGGCTAGCGGGGACGACACCGGGGAGCTGTTTTTT.